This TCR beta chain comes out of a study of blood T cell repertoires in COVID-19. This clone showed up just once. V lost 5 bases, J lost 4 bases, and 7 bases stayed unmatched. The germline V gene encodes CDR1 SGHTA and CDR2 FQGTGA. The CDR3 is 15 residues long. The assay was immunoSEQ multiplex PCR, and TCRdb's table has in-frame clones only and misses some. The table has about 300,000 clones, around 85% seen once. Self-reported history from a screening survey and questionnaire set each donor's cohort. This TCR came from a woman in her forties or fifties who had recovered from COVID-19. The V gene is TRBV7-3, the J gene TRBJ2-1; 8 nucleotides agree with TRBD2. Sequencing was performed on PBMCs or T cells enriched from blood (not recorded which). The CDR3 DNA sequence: TGTGCCAGCAGCCCGTCGCGGGGGGCTTACAATGAGCAGTTCTTC. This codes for CASSPSRGAYNEQFF.